This T cell receptor beta chain was sequenced in a study of cytomegalovirus exposure and HLA in healthy donors. The PCR had 60 Vbeta and 13 Jbeta primers. Method: immunoSEQ multiplex PCR; TCRdb's copy keeps in-frame clones and lacks some. The data contain about 150,000 clones, about 75% of them seen just once; the ten biggest clones take up about 1.7%. This clone is a singleton in its sample. The study sampled nominally healthy donors, though unrecorded immune exposures were likely. V lost 0 bases and J 0 bases, leaving 11 bases between the germline ends. CDR3 size: 16 residues. The V gene's germline CDR1 is SGHTA and CDR2 FQGNSA.

This clonotype was obtained from a woman aged 25-40 years in good health and CMV-seronegative. This rearrangement joins TRBV7-2 to TRBJ2-5, with a tentative D call TRBD1 (5 bases). Specimen: PBMCs. This chain's CDR3 is CASSLAPPRDQETQYF. In DNA, the CDR3 is TGTGCCAGCAGCTTAGCCCCTCCCAGGGACCAAGAGACCCAGTACTTC.